These 19 T cell receptor beta chains came from one sample sequenced in a study of response to subunit inactivated influenza vaccine. TCRdb re-derived calls from the RT-PCR reads in MiXCR, one entry per CDR3 protein. The table has 800,000 to 1,000,000 distinct CDR3 sequences, approximately 21% seen once; the top ten hold roughly 10%. The sequencing used PBMCs from blood, collected roughly 5 days after vaccination. The receptor source for this set is a man aged 50-60 years who received an inactivated influenza vaccine.

This clonotype has more than one count but fewer than ten. The chain joins TRBV5-1 to TRBJ2-1; TRBD2 matches at 7 bases. CDR1 and CDR2 (germline): SGHRS, YFSETQ. V was pared by 2 bases and J by 4 bases, with 6 bases of the junction left unmatched. The CDR3 has 15 residues. Here the CDR3 DNA reads TGCGCCAGCAGCTTAGCGGGGAACCTTTACAATGAGCAGTTCTTC. Protein: CASSLAGNLYNEQFF. The full variable domain, in which reference TRBV5-1 and TRBJ2-1 provide the parts outside the CDR3, is KAGVTQTPRYLIKTRGQQVTLSCSPISGHRSVSWYQQTPGQGLQFLFEYFSETQRNKGNFPGRFSGRQFSNSRSEMNVSTLELGDSALYLCASSLAGNLYNEQFFGPGTRLTVL.

There are many counts of this clonotype. Germline is not matched at one junction end, which may reflect a read error. The V gene is TRBV12-3 or TRBV12-4, the J gene TRBJ2-7; no reliable D call. The CDR3 has 13 residues. In DNA, the CDR3 is TGCGCCAGCAGCTCGGACGGGTCCTACGAGCAGTACTTC. As protein: CASSSDGSYEQYF.

This clonotype was observed a handful of times. For the CDR3, the DNA is TGTGCCAGCAACCTACCCGGACAGGTGGGGACAACTACGCAGTATTTT. Protein: CASNLPGQVGTTTQYF. The V and J genes are TRBV6-2 or TRBV6-3 and TRBJ2-3; 7 positions match TRBD1. The CDR3 length is 16 residues. V gave up 7 bases and J gave up 8 bases; unmatched junction bases: 18. The germline V gene encodes CDR1 MNHEY and CDR2 SVGEGT.

This clonotype was recorded a few times. V gene TRBV6-2 or TRBV6-3 combines with J gene TRBJ2-2, with TRBD2 as a possible D gene (7 bases). The CDR3 spans 15 residues. Trimming shortened V by 1 base and J by 9 bases, and 15 bases separated the two germline ends. Germline-derived CDR1 and CDR2 are MNHEY and SVGEGT. In DNA form, the CDR3 reads TGTGCCAGCAGTTACTTGGGGGGGCCCAACCGGGAGCTGTTTTTT. This codes for CASSYLGGPNRELFF.

The V call is TRBV6-1, the J call TRBJ2-7, with TRBD1 identical over 8 bases. The CDR3 extends over 14 amino acids. Germline-derived CDR1 and CDR2 are MNHNS and SASEGT. The V and J ends lost 8 bases and 6 bases, in that order; junction bases with no gene match: 12. This CDR3 is CASYPPGGASEQYF. The CDR3 nucleotides are TGTGCCAGCTACCCGCCAGGGGGCGCATCCGAGCAGTACTTC.

This clonotype was recorded a few times. The genes are TRBV5-5 and TRBJ2-1; TRBD1 matches at 7 bases. Looked up from germline, CDR1 is SGHKS and CDR2 is YYEKEE (reference sequence). J lost 8 bases, V lost 0 bases, and 8 bases had no gene match. The CDR3 covers 15 residues. CDR3 amino acids: CASSLAGQLRDEQFF. The CDR3, as DNA: TGTGCCAGCAGCTTGGCGGGACAGCTTAGGGATGAGCAGTTCTTC.

This clonotype has at least ten counts. The genes are TRBV7-9 and TRBJ2-1, with D unresolved. Deletions cut 4 bases from V and 2 bases from J, with 9 bases between. CDR3 length: 14 amino acids. Germline CDR1 and CDR2: SEHNR and FQNEAQ (reference sequence). The DNA for the CDR3 is TGTGCCAGCAGCTCACCGGGTCCCTACAATGAGCAGTTCTTC. It is translated as CASSSPGPYNEQFF.

The V and J genes are TRBV12-3 or TRBV12-4 and TRBJ1-2; tentatively, D is TRBD1 (6 bases). V lost 3 bases to trimming and J lost 7 bases, with 9 bases between them. This CDR3 comprises 12 residues. CDR3 residues: CASSFGQRGYTF. The DNA of the CDR3 is TGTGCCAGCAGTTTCGGACAGCGTGGCTACACCTTC.

The CDR3 DNA reads as TGCAGCGCCCCGTCAAGGACAGGGTCTCCAGATACGCAGTATTTT. Translation gives CSAPSRTGSPDTQYF. J is TRBJ2-3 and V is TRBV29-1, with 8 nucleotides matching TRBD1. The V gene's germline CDR1 is SQVTM and CDR2 ANQGSEA. The CDR3 covers 15 residues. The trim removed 7 bases at V and 4 bases at J, leaving 13 bases unmatched.

DNA for the CDR3: TGTGCCAGCAGCTACAGTCCTTCGTCTGGAAACACCATATATTTT. Amino acid sequence: CASSYSPSSGNTIYF. This chain links TRBV12-3 or TRBV12-4 with TRBJ1-3; no firm D call. The CDR3 length is 15 residues. V gave up 6 bases and J gave up 1 base, with 13 bases separating them.

This clonotype was counted only a few times. The V call is TRBV7-8, the J call TRBJ1-2, with D unresolved. Germline loops: CDR1 SGHVS, CDR2 FQNEAQ. The V end was cut by 5 bases, the J end by 1 base, with 8 bases between. This CDR3 has 13 amino acids. CDR3 residues: CASSITLNYGYTF. CDR3 DNA: TGTGCCAGCAGCATAACACTTAACTATGGCTACACCTTC.

This clonotype was counted between two and nine times. V usage is TRBV6-2 or TRBV6-3 and J usage is TRBJ2-7, with 8 bases fitting TRBD1. Germline-derived CDR1 and CDR2 are MNHEY and SVGEGT. The CDR3 sequence is 13 residues long. V lost 2 bases and J lost 7; bases outside the gene matches: 4. For the CDR3, the DNA is TGTGCCAGCAGTTACGTGGACAGGGAGGAGCAGTACTTC. Its translation: CASSYVDREEQYF.

This sequence joins TRBV6-2 or TRBV6-3 and TRBJ2-7; 13 positions match TRBD2. Germline CDR1 MNHEY, CDR2 SVGEGT. With V trimmed by 6 bases and J by 5 bases, 16 bases remained unmatched. The CDR3 totals 18 residues. The DNA of the CDR3 is TGTGCCAGCAGGGCGGGGACTAGCGGGACCCAACGCCTAGACGAGCAGTACTTC. Translated: CASRAGTSGTQRLDEQYF.

This clonotype was found a few times. The chain carries TRBV12-3 or TRBV12-4 and TRBJ2-4, with D possibly TRBD2 on 6 matching bases. Trimming removed 5 bases from V and 4 bases from J, with 12 bases in between. The CDR3 covers 14 residues. The CDR3 DNA reads as TGTGCCAGCAGTCCCGGGAGAGTAAAAAACATTCAGTACTTC. It encodes CASSPGRVKNIQYF.

The rearrangement joins TRBV27 to TRBJ2-2; 10 bases align to TRBD2. Per the germline V gene, CDR1 is MNHEY and CDR2 is SMNVEV (reference sequence). The CDR3 runs 16 residues. The V gene end was trimmed by 3 bases and the J gene end by 4 bases; junction bases not matched to a gene: 5. This CDR3 is CASSFIAGGGTGELFF. In nucleotides, the CDR3 is TGTGCCAGCAGTTTTATAGCGGGGGGTGGCACCGGGGAGCTGTTTTTT.

CDR3 amino acids: CSVGSSQVGEQYF. CDR3 DNA sequence: TGCAGCGTTGGGTCGAGCCAGGTAGGCGAGCAGTACTTC. V is TRBV29-1 and J is TRBJ2-7; D gene ambiguous. The germline gives CDR1 SQVTM, CDR2 ANQGSEA. The CDR3 sequence is 13 residues long. Trimming removed 4 bases at V and 6 bases at J, with 16 bases between.

This clonotype came up a few times. V is TRBV6-1 and J is TRBJ2-1; the match to TRBD2 covers 11 bases. The V segment lost 6 bases and the J segment 10 bases; nucleotides outside the gene matches: 11. The CDR3 is 15 amino acids. Germline-derived CDR1 and CDR2 are MNHNS and SASEGT. DNA for the CDR3: TGTGCCAGCAGCCATACTAGCGGGGGCGGGGGAGAGCAGTTCTTC. Translating gives CASSHTSGGGGEQFF.

The table lists this clonotype with a few counts. The chain links TRBV4-3 to TRBJ2-1, with 8 bases aligning to TRBD1. This CDR3 has 16 amino acids. The V gene end was trimmed by 4 bases and the J gene end by 7 bases; junction bases not matched to a gene: 12. The germline gives CDR1 LGHNA, CDR2 YSLEER. The DNA for the CDR3 is TGCGCCAGCAGCCCAGACAAACGGACAGGGAGAAATGAGCAGTTCTTC. This encodes CASSPDKRTGRNEQFF.

CDR3 region: CSATDRNPYEQYF. The CDR3 DNA is TGCAGTGCTACGGACAGAAACCCCTACGAGCAGTACTTC. The rearrangement links TRBV20-1 to TRBJ2-7; D may be TRBD1 (6 bases). CDR3 size: 13 residues. Trimming shortened V by 4 bases and J by 2 bases, and 12 bases separated the two germline ends. Looked up from germline, CDR1 is DFQATT and CDR2 is SNEGSKA (reference sequence).